A selection of T cell receptor beta chains follows, all from one sample in a study of vaccination and CD4 T cells after COVID-19. These receptors are not linked to any known antigen. Each CDR3 protein gets one entry after TCRdb re-called the PCR reads with MiXCR. The table has approximately 22,000 distinct CDR3 sequences, 60% seen once. The sequencing here drew on CD4+ T cells from blood, cultured in vitro, taken after SARS-CoV-2 vaccination. The receptors shown here come from a human donor who received a COVID-19 vaccine. CDR3s include the opening cysteine and the closing phenylalanine or tryptophan. The D gene is left open where the match is weak. Clone sizes are given selectively: once, few, many, or a class where the clone is expanded.

D,V,size,J,CDR3,DNA
-,TRBV27,once,TRBJ1-2,CASSLKGRGVGPYGYTF,TGTGCCAGCAGTCTAAAGGGGCGGGGAGTGGGTCCATATGGCTACACCTTC
-,TRBV6-5,once,TRBJ1-6,CASSYSSERSSYNSPLHF,TGTGCCAGCAGTTACTCTTCCGAGAGGAGCTCCTATAATTCACCCCTCCACTTT
-,TRBV2,once,TRBJ1-6,CASSAQFPGNSPLHF,TGTGCCAGCAGTGCTCAATTCCCGGGGAATTCACCCCTCCACTTT
TRBD2,TRBV24-1,few,TRBJ2-2,CATIRPMGGDTGELFF,TGTGCCACCATCCGGCCTATGGGAGGGGACACCGGGGAGCTGTTTTTT
TRBD2,TRBV9,-,TRBJ2-2,CASSVGTSENTGELFF,TGTGCCAGCAGCGTAGGGACTAGCGAGAACACCGGGGAGCTGTTTTTT
-,TRBV7-8,few,TRBJ1-1,CASSLVATQGAGNTEAFF,TGTGCCAGCAGCTTAGTAGCGACACAGGGCGCAGGCAACACTGAAGCTTTCTTT
-,TRBV27,-,TRBJ1-6,CASRVAGSYNSPLHF,TGTGCCAGCAGGGTAGCAGGTTCCTATAATTCACCCCTCCACTTT
-,TRBV7-9,few,TRBJ2-4,CASSLEDGAPKNIQYF,TGTGCCAGCAGCTTAGAGGATGGGGCTCCCAAAAACATTCAGTACTTC
-,TRBV9,-,TRBJ1-3,CASSVGPRINTIYF,TGTGCCAGCAGCGTGGGTCCCAGGATAAACACCATATATTTT
-,TRBV7-3,-,TRBJ2-3,CASSLRASSSDTQYF,TGTGCCAGCAGCTTAAGGGCCAGTAGTTCAGATACGCAGTATTTT
-,TRBV7-6,-,TRBJ1-1,CASSQVRDTEAFF,TGTGCCAGCAGCCAGGTCAGGGACACTGAAGCTTTCTTT
-,TRBV12-3/TRBV12-4,-,TRBJ2-3,CASSLGTADRDTQYF,TGTGCCAGCAGTTTGGGGACTGCTGATAGAGATACGCAGTATTTT
TRBD1,TRBV6-2/TRBV6-3,few,TRBJ1-2,CASSYPSTGNLYGYTF,TGTGCCAGCAGTTATCCTTCGACAGGGAACCTTTATGGCTACACCTTC
TRBD2,TRBV24-1,-,TRBJ2-5,CATSDSGLAETQYF,TGTGCCACCAGTGATTCGGGACTAGCGGAGACCCAGTACTTC
-,TRBV12-5,-,TRBJ2-3,CASGLGSNPRLTQYF,TGTGCTAGTGGTTTGGGTTCCAACCCAAGGCTTACGCAGTATTTT
TRBD1,TRBV6-1,-,TRBJ1-1,CASSEQGQGRAFF,TGTGCCAGCAGTGAACAGGGACAGGGGAGAGCTTTCTTT